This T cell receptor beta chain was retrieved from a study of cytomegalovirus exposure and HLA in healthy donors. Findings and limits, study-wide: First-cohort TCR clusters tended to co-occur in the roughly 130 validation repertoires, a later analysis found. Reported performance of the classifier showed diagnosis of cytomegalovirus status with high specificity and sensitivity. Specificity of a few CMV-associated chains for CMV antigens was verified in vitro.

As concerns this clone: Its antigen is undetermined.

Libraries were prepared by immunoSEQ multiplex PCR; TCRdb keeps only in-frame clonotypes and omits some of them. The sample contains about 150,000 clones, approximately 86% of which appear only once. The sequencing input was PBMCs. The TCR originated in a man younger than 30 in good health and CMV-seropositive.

The chain's CDR3 is CASSLQGSYEQYF. Written as DNA, the CDR3 is TGTGCCAGCAGCTTACAGGGATCCTACGAGCAGTACTTC. This rearrangement joins TRBV5-8 to TRBJ2-7; tentative D call: TRBD1 (6 bases). This CDR3 spans 13 amino acids. V lost 2 bases, J lost 1 base, and 7 bases lay in between. In germline, CDR1 is SGHTS, CDR2 YDEGEE.